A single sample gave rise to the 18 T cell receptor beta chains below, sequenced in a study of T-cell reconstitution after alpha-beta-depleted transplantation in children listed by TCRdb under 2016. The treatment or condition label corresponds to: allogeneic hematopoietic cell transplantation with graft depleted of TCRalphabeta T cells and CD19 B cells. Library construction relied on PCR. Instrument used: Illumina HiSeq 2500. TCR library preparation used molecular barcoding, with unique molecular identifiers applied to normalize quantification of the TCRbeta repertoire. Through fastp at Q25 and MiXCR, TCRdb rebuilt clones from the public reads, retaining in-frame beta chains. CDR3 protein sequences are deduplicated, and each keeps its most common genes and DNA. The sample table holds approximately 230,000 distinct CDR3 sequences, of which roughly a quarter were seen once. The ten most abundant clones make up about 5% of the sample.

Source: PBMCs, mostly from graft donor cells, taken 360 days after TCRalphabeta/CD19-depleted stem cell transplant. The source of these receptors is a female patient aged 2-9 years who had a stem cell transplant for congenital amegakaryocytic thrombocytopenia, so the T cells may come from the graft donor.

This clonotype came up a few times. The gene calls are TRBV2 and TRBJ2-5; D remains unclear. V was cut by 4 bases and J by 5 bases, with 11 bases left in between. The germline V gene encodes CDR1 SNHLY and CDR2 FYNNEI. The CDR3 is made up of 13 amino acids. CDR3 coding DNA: TGTGCCAGCAGTGGAGGAATCGCGGAGACCCAGTACTTC. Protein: CASSGGIAETQYF.

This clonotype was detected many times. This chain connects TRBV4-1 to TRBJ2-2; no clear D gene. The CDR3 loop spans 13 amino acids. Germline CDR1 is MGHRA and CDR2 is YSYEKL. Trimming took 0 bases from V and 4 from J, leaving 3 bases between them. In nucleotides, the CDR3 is TGCGCCAGCAGCCAAGAGCGCACCGGGGAGCTGTTTTTT. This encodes CASSQERTGELFF.

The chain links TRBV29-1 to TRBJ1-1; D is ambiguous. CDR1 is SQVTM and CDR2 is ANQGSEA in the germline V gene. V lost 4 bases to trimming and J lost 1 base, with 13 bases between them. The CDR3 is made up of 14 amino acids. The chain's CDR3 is CSVVGRGANTEAFF. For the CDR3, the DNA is TGCAGCGTTGTGGGTCGAGGAGCGAACACTGAAGCTTTCTTT.

CDR3 sequence reads: CASSGSERAEQFF. CDR3 sequence (DNA): TGTGCCAGCAGTGGATCGGAGAGGGCAGAGCAGTTCTTC. The rearrangement joins TRBV25-1 to TRBJ2-1, with D possibly TRBD2 on 5 matching bases. The CDR3 has 13 residues. Looked up from germline, CDR1 is MGHDK and CDR2 is SYGVNS. Trimming shortened V by 4 bases and J by 10 bases, and 14 bases separated the two germline ends.

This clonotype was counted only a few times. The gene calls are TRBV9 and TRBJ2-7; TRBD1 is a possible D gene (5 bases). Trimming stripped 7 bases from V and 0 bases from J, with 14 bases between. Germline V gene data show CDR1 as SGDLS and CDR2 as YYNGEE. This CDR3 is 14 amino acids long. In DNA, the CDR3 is TGTGCCAGCGGGCGCGACAGCCGCTCCTACGAGCAGTACTTC. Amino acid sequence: CASGRDSRSYEQYF.

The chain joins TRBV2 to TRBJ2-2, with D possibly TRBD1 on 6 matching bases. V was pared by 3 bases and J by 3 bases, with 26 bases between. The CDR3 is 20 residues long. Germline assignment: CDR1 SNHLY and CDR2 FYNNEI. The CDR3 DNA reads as TGTGCCAGCAGTGATCCCCCTCCAGGGGCCCTATTGTGGGACACCGGGGAGCTGTTTTTT. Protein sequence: CASSDPPPGALLWDTGELFF.

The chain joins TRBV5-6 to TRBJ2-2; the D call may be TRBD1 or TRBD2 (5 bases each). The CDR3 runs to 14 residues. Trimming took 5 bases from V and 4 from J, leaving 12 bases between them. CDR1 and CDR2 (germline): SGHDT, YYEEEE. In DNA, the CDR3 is TGTGCCAGCAGAAGAGGGGTGGTCACCGGGGAGCTGTTTTTT. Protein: CASRRGVVTGELFF.

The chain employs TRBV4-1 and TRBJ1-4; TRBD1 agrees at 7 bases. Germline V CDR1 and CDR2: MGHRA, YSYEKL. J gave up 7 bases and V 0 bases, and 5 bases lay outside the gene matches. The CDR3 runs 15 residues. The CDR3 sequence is CASSQEGQRGEKLFF. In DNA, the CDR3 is TGCGCCAGCAGCCAAGAGGGACAGCGGGGTGAAAAACTGTTTTTT.

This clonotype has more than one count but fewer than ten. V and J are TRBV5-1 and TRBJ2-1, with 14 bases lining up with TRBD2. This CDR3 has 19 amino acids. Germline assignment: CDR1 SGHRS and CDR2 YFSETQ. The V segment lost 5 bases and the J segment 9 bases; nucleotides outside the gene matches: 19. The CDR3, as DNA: TGCGCCAGCAGGCCCCCAACCCCCGTTCCGGGACTAGCGGGAGCTGAGCAGTTCTTC. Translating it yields CASRPPTPVPGLAGAEQFF.

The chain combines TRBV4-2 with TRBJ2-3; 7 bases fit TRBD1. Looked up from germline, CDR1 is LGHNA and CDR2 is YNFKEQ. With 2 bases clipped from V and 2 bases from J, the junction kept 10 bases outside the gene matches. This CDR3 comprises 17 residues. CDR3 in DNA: TGTGCCAGCAGCCAATCCCAACAGACAGGGTACACAGATACGCAGTATTTT. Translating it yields CASSQSQQTGYTDTQYF.

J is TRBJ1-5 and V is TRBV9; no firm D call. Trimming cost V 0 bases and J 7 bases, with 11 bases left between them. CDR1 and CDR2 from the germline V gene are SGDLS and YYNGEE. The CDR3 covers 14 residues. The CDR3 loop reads CASSVDGGNQPQHF. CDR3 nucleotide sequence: TGTGCCAGCAGCGTAGATGGCGGGAACCAGCCCCAGCATTTT. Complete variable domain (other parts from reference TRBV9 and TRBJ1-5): DSGVTQTPKHLITATGQRVTLRCSPRSGDLSVYWYQQSLDQGLQFLIQYYNGEERAKGNILERFSAQQFPDLHSELNLSSLELGDSALYFCASSVDGGNQPQHFGDGTRLSIL.

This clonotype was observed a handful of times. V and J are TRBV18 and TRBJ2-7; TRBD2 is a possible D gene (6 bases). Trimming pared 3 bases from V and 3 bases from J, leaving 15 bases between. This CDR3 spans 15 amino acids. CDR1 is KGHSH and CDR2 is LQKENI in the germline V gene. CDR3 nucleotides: TGTGCCAGCTCACCGCTGCAGCAGCGGGTCTACGAGCAGTACTTC. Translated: CASSPLQQRVYEQYF.

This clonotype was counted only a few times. CDR3 DNA sequence: TGTGCCAGCAGTTTATGGGGGGGTGGCAATCAGCCCCAGCATTTT. Residues: CASSLWGGGNQPQHF. V is TRBV28 and J is TRBJ1-5; maybe TRBD1 (5 bases). Trimming removed 0 bases at V and 2 bases at J, with 8 bases between. The CDR3 extends over 15 amino acids. CDR1 is MDHEN, CDR2 SYDVKM, per germline.

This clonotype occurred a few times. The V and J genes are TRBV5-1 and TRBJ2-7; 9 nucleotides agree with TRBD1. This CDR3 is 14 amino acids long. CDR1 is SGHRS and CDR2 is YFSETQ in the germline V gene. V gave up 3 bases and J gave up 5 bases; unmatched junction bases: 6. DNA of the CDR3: TGCGCCAGCAGCTCATCGGGACAGGGTAACGAGCAGTACTTC. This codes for CASSSSGQGNEQYF.

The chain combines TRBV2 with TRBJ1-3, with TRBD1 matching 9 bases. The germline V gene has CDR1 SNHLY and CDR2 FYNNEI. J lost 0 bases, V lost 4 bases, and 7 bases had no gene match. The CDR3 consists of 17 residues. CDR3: CASSVTGGDVSGNTIYF. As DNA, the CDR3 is TGTGCCAGCAGTGTTACAGGGGGCGACGTCTCTGGAAACACCATATATTTT.

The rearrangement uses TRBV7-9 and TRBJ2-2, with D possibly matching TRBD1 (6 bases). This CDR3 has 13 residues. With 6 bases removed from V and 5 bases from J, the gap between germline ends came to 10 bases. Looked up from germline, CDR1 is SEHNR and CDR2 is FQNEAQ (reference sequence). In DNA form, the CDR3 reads TGTGCCAGCAGTCCAGGGGAGACCGGGGAGCTGTTTTTT. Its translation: CASSPGETGELFF.

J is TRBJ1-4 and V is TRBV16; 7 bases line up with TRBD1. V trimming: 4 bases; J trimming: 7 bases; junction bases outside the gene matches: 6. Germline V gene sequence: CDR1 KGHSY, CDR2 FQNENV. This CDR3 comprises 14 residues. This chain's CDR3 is CASSPTGAFEKLFF. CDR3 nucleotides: TGTGCCAGCAGCCCTACAGGGGCGTTTGAAAAACTGTTTTTT.

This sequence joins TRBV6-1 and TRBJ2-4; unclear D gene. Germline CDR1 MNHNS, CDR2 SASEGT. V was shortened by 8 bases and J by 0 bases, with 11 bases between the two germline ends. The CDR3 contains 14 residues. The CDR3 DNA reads TGTGCCAGCGTGGCCAACGTAGCCAAAAACATTCAGTACTTC. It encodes CASVANVAKNIQYF.